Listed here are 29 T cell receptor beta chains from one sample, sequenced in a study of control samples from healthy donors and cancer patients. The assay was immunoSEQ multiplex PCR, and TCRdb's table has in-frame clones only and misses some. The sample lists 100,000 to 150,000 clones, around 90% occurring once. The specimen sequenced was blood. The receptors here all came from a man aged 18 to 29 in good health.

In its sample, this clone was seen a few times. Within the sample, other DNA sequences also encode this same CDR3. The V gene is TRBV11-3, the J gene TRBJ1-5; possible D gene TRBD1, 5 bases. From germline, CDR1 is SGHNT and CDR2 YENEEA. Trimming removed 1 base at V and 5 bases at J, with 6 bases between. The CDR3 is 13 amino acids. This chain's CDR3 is CASSLGGDQPQHF. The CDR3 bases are TGTGCCAGCAGCTTAGGAGGGGATCAGCCCCAGCATTTT.

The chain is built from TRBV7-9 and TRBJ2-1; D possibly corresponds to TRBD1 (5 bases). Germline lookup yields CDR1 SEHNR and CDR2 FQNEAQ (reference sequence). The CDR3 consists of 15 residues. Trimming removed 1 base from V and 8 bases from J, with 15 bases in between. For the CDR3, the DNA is TGTGCCAGCAGCTTAGTTGTTTCCAGGGCTGATGAGCAGTTCTTC. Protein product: CASSLVVSRADEQFF.

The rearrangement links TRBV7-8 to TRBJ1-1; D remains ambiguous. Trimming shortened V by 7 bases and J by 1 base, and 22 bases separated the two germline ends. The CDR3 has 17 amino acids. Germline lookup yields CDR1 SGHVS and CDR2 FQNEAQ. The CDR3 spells CASTIPVWGGRNTEAFF. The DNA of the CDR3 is TGTGCCAGCACCATACCGGTTTGGGGTGGAAGGAACACTGAAGCTTTCTTT.

Here the CDR3 reads CASSQDGTGGYADTQYF. CDR3 DNA: TGCGCCAGCAGCCAAGATGGGACAGGGGGCTACGCAGATACGCAGTATTTT. V is TRBV4-1 and J is TRBJ2-3; 12 bases agree with TRBD1. The CDR3 sequence is 17 residues long. V lost 0 bases and J lost 4; bases outside the gene matches: 5. Germline-derived CDR1 and CDR2 are MGHRA and YSYEKL.

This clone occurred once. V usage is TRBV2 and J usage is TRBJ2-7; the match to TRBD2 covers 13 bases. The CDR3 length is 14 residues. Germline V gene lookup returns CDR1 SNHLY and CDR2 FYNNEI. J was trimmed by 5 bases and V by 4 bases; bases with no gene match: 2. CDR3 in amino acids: CASSATSGGDEQYF. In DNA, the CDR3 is TGTGCCAGCAGTGCCACTAGCGGGGGGGACGAGCAGTACTTC.

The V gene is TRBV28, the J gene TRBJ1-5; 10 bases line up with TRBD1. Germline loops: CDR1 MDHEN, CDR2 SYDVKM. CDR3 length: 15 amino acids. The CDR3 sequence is CASRDRGLSNQPQHF. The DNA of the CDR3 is TGTGCGTCCCGGGACAGGGGATTGAGCAATCAGCCCCAGCATTTT. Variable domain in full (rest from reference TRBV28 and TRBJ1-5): DVKVTQSSRYLVKRTGEKVFLECVQDMDHENMFWYRQDPGLGLRLIYFSYDVKMKEKGDIPEGYSVSREKKERFSLILESASTNQTSMYLCASRDRGLSNQPQHFGDGTRLSIL.

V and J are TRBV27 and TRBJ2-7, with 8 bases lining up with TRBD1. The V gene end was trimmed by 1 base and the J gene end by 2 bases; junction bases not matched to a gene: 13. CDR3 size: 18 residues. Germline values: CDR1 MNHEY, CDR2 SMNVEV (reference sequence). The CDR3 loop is CASSLLSGGPFPTYEQYF. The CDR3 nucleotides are TGTGCCAGCAGTTTATTGTCAGGGGGCCCCTTCCCTACCTACGAGCAGTACTTC.

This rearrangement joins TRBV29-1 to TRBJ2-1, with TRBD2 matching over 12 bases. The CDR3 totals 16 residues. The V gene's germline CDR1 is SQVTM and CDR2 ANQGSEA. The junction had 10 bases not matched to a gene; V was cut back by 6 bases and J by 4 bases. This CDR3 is CSVIPILAGGYNEQFF. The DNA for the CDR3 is TGCAGCGTCATCCCAATTCTAGCGGGAGGGTACAATGAGCAGTTCTTC.

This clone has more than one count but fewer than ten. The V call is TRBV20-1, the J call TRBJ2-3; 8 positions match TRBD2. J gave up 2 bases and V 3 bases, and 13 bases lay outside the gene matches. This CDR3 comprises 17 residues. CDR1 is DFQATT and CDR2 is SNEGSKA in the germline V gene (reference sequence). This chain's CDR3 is CSASGQRLATFTDTQYF. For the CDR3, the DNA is TGCAGTGCTAGTGGCCAAAGACTAGCGACTTTCACAGATACGCAGTATTTT.

The CDR3 is CASSEGQGVGNQPQHF. The CDR3 coding sequence is TGTGCCAGTAGCGAAGGACAGGGGGTTGGAAATCAGCCCCAGCATTTT. This chain connects TRBV19 to TRBJ1-5, with TRBD1 matching over 10 bases. The V and J ends lost 6 bases and 4 bases, in that order; junction bases with no gene match: 9. Germline V gene sequence: CDR1 LNHDA, CDR2 SQIVND (reference sequence). This CDR3 contains 16 residues.

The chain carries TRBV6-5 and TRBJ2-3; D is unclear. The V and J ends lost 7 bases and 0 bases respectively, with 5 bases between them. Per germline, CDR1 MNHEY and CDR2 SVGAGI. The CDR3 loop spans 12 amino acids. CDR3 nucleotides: TGTGCCAGCACGTCAAGCACAGATACGCAGTATTTT. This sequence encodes CASTSSTDTQYF.

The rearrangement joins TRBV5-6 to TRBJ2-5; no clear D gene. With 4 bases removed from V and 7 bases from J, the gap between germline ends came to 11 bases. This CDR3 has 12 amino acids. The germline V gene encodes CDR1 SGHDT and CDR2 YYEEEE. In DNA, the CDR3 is TGTGCCAGCAGCCTCCGTCTGGGGACCCAGTACTTC. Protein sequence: CASSLRLGTQYF.

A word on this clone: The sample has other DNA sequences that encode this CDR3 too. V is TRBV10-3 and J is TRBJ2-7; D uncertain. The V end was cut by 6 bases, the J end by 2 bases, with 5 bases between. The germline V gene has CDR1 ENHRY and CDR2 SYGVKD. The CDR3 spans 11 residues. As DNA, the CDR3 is TGTGCCATCAGCGAAACCTACGAGCAGTACTTC. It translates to CAISETYEQYF.

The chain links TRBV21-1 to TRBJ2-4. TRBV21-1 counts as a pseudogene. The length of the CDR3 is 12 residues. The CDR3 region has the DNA TGTGCCAGCAGCAAAGCAGGTCGCATTCAGTACTTC. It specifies CASSKAGRIQYF.

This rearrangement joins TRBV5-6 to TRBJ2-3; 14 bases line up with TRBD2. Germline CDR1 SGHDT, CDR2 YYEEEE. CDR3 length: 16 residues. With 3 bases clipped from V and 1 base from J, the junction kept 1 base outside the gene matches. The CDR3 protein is CASSSTSGRGTDTQYF. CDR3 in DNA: TGTGCCAGCAGCTCGACTAGCGGGAGGGGCACAGATACGCAGTATTTT.

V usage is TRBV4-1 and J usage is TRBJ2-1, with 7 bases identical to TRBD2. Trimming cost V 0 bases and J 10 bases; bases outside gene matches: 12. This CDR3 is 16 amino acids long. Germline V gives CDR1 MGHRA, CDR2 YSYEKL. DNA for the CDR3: TGCGCCAGCAGCCAAGATATTCTAGCGGCGCGGAGGGAGCAGTTCTTC. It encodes CASSQDILAARREQFF.

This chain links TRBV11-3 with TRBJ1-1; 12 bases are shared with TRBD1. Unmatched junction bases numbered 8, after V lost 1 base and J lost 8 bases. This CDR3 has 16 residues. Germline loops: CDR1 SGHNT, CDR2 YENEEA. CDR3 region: CASSLGTGTGGAEAFF. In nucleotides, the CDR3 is TGTGCCAGCAGCTTAGGGACCGGGACAGGGGGCGCGGAAGCTTTCTTT.

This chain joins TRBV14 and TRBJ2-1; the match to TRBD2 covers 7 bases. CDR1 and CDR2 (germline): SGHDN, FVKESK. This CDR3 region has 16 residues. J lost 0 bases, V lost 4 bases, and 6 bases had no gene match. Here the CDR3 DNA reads TGTGCCAGCAGCCGCCAGGGAGGGTCCTCCTACAATGAGCAGTTCTTC. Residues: CASSRQGGSSYNEQFF.

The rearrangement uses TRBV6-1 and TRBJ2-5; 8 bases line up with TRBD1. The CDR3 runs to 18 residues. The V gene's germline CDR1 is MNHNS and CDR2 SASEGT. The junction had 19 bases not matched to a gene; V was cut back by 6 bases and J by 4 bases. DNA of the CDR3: TGTGCCAGCAGCGAAACCGGACAGGGAAGGTATTTGGGAGAGACCCAGTACTTC. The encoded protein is CASSETGQGRYLGETQYF.

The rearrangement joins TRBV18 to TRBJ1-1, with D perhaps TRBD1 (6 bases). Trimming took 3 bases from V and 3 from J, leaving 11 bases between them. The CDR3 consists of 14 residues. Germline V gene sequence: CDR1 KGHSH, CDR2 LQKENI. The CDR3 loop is CASSPGQSYTEAFF. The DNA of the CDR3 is TGTGCCAGCTCACCCGGACAGAGCTACACTGAAGCTTTCTTT. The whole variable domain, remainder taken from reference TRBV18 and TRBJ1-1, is NAGVMQNPRHLVRRRGQEARLRCSPMKGHSHVYWYRQLPEEGLKFMVYLQKENIIDESGMPKERFSAEFPKEGPSILRIQQVVRGDSAAYFCASSPGQSYTEAFFGQGTRLTVV.

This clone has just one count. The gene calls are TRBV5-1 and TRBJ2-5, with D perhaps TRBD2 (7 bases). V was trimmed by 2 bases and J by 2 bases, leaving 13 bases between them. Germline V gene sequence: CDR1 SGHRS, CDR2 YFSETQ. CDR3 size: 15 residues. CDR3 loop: CASSFEGGRQETQYF. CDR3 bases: TGCGCCAGCAGCTTTGAGGGGGGGCGGCAAGAGACCCAGTACTTC. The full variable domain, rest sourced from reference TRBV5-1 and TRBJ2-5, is KAGVTQTPRYLIKTRGQQVTLSCSPISGHRSVSWYQQTPGQGLQFLFEYFSETQRNKGNFPGRFSGRQFSNSRSEMNVSTLELGDSALYLCASSFEGGRQETQYFGPGTRLLVL.

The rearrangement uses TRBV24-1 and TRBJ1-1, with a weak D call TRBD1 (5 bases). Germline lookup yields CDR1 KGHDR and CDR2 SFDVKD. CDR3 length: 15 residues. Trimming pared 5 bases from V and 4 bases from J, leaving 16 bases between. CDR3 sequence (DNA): TGTGCCACCAGTGGGCGGGACGGAGTTGGCACTGAAGCTTTCTTT. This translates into CATSGRDGVGTEAFF.

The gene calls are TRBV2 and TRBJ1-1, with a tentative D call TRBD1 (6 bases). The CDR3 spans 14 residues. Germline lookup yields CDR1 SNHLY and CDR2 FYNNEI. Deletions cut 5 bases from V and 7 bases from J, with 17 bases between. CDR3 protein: CASSTIFGQNEAFF. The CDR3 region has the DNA TGTGCCAGCAGTACCATTTTTGGACAGAATGAAGCTTTCTTT.

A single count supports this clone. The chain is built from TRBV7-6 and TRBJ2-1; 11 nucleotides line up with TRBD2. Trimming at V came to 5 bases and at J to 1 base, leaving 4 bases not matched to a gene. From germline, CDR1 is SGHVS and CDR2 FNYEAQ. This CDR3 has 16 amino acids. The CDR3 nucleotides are TGTGCCAGCAGCCCCGCTAGCGGGGGGTCCTACAATGAGCAGTTCTTC. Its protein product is CASSPASGGSYNEQFF. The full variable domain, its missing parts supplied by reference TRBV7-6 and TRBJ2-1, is GAGVSQSPRYKVTKRGQDVALRCDPISGHVSLYWYRQALGQGPEFLTYFNYEAQQDKSGLPNDRFSAERPEGSISTLTIQRTEQRDSAMYRCASSPASGGSYNEQFFGPGTRLTVL.

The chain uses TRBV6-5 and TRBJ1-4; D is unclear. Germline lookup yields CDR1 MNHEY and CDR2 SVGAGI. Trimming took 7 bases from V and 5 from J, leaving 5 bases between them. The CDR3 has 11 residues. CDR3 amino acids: CASKKNEKLFF. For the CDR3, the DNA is TGTGCCAGCAAAAAAAATGAAAAACTGTTTTTT.

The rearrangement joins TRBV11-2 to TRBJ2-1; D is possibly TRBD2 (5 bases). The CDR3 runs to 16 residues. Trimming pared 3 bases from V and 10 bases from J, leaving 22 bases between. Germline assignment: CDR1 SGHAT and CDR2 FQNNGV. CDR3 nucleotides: TGTGCCAGCAGCTTGGGTGGTCTAGCACCCTTCGTGGAGCAGTTCTTC. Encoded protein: CASSLGGLAPFVEQFF.

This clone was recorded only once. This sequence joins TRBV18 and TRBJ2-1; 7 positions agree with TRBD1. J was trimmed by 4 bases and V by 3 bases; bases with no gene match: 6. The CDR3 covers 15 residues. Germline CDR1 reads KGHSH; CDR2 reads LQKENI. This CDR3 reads CASSPTGSRYNEQFF. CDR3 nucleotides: TGTGCCAGCTCACCGACAGGGTCACGATACAATGAGCAGTTCTTC.

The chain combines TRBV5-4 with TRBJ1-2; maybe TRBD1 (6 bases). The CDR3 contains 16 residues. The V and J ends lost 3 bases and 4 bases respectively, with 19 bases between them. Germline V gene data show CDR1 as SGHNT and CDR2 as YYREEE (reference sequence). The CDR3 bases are TGTGCCAGCAGCTCAGGCGCCGGGGGGCTTAGCTATGGCTACACCTTC. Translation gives CASSSGAGGLSYGYTF.

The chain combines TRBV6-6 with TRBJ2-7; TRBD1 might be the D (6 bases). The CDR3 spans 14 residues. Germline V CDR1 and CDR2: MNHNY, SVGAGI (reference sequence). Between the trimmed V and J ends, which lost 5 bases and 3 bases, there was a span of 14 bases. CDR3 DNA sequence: TGTGCCAGCAGTAATACAGGGCGGAGCTACGAGCAGTACTTC. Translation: CASSNTGRSYEQYF.